This TCR beta chain was recovered during a study of T cell clonotyping in hematopoietic cell transplantation. For the study at large: Cytoreduction preceded collection of pretransplant recipient samples.

On this clone itself: Its target is not known.

Study-wide results and caveats: Pathologically expanded recipient clonotypes increased progressively from day 30 to day 180 as diversity fell.

The V and J ends lost 4 bases and 5 bases respectively, with 12 bases between them. Germline CDR1 is MGHRA and CDR2 is YSYEKL. There are 13 residues in the CDR3. This table comes from immunoSEQ multiplex PCR, and its TCRdb copy is limited to in-frame clones, with some not included. Altogether approximately 26,000 clones are present, roughly 84% being singletons, with the ten largest covering 24%. Documented time point: recipient sample about 28 days before transplant, after cytoreduction. The V call is TRBV4-1, the J call TRBJ2-7, with D maybe TRBD2 (6 bases). The sample here was peripheral blood mononuclear cells, taken before stem cell transplant. This TCR was recovered from a woman aged 55-69 years with acute myeloid leukemia. Some clones in this sample may be carry-over from other donors' samples. The chain's CDR3 is CASSPPGGDEQYF. CDR3 DNA: TGCGCCAGCAGCCCCCCTGGAGGGGACGAGCAGTACTTC.